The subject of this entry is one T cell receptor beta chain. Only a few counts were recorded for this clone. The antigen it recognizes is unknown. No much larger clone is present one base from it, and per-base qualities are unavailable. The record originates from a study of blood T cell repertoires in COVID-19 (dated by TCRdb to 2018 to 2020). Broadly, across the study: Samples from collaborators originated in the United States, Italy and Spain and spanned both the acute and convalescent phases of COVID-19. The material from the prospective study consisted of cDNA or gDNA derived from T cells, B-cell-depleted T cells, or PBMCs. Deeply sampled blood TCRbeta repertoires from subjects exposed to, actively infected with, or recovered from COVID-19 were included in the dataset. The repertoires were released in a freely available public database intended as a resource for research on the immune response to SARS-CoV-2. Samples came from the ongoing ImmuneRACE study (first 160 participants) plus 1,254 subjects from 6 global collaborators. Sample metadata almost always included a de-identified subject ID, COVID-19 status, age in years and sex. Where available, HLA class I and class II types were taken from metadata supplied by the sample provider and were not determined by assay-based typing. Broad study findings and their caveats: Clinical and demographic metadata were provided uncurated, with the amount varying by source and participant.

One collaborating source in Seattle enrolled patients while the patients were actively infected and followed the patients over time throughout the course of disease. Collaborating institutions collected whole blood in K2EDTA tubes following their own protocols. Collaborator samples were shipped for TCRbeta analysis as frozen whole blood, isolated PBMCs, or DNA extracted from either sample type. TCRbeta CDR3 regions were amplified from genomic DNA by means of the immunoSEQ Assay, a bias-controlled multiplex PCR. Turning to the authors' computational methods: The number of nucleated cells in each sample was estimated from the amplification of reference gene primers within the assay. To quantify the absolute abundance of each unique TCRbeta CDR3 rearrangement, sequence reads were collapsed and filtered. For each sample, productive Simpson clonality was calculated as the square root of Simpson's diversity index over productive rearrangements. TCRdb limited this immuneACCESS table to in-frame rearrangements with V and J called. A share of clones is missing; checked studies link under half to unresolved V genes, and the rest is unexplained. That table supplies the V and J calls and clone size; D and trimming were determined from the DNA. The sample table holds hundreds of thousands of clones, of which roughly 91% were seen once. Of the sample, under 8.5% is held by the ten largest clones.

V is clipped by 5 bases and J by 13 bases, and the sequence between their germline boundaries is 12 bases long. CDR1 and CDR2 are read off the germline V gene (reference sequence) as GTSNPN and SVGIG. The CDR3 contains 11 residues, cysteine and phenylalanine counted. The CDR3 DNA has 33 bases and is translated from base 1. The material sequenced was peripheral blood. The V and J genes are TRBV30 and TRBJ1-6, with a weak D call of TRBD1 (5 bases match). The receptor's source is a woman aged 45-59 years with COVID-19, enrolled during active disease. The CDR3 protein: CAWGQGGPLHF. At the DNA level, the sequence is TGTGCCTGGGGGCAGGGTGGGCCCCTCCACTTT.